Below are 29 T cell receptor beta chains sequenced from a single sample in a study of tissue T cells after allogeneic stem cell transplantation. Clones were read by immunoSEQ multiplex PCR, and TCRdb kept only the in-frame ones, dropping some. The repertoire holds 45,000 to 50,000 clones, with nearly 75% as singletons. Sample: sorted cells pooled from one or two spleens. These TCRs come from a pool of C57BL/6 mice in good health.

Comment on this clone: Gene names and germline refer to mouse. The read halts 1 residue ahead of the CDR3 end, with the missing end drawn from the germline J gene. The chain carries TRBV13-3 and TRBJ2-2, with D possibly TRBD2 on 6 matching bases. In germline, CDR1 is NNHDY, CDR2 SYVADS. Trimming stripped 2 bases from V and 2 bases from J, with 7 bases between. The CDR3 is 14 residues long. CDR3 DNA (partial): TGTGCCAGCAGTGAGGGGGGTAACACCGGGCAGCTCTAC. Amino acid sequence: CASSEGGNTGQLY. The complete CDR3 reads CASSEGGNTGQLYF.

This clone was counted between two and nine times. Gene and germline names: mouse. The sequenced fragment ends 1 residue before the CDR3 boundary, so the rest is inferred from the germline J gene. The V call is TRBV16, the J call TRBJ1-1; no reliable D call. The V gene lost 4 bases and the J gene lost 3 bases, with 6 bases spanning the gap. This CDR3 has 12 residues. CDR1 and CDR2 from the germline V gene are SGHSA and FRNQAP. CDR3 in amino acids: CASSSRDTEVFF. The sequenced part of the CDR3 DNA is TGTGCAAGCAGCTCCCGGGACACAGAAGTCTTC.

Comment on this clone: Gene and germline names: mouse. The CDR3 goes on 1 residue after the read ends, and that part is filled in from the germline J gene. The V call is TRBV20, the J call TRBJ1-5; no firm D call. Germline V lookup: CDR1 GFQATS, CDR2 STVNSAI. Trimming cost V 0 bases and J 0 bases, with 3 bases left between them. The CDR3 sequence is 13 residues long. This CDR3 is CGARDNNNQAPLF. The covered CDR3 bases are TGTGGTGCTAGGGACAATAACAACCAGGCTCCGCTT.

In regard to this clone: Mouse names are used for the genes. The read ends 1 residue shy of where the CDR3 ends; the end is completed using the germline J gene. The J gene is TRBJ2-7, the V gene TRBV13-2; 14 bases are shared with TRBD2. Germline V CDR1 and CDR2: NNHNN, SYGAGS (reference sequence). The CDR3 runs 15 residues. V lost 2 bases, J lost 7 bases, and 5 bases stayed unmatched. The DNA read from the CDR3 is TGTGCCAGCGGTGAGGGGACTGGGGGGGCGTGCGAACAGTAC. This gives the protein CASGEGTGGACEQY. The complete CDR3 sequence is CASGEGTGGACEQYF.

In regard to this clone: Any gene name here is a mouse gene name. The sequenced fragment ends 1 residue before the CDR3 boundary, so the rest is inferred from the germline J gene. The chain joins TRBV26 to TRBJ1-2, with 9 bases aligning to TRBD1. This CDR3 comprises 14 residues. J gave up 3 bases and V 8 bases, and 7 bases lay outside the gene matches. Germline-derived CDR1 and CDR2 are KGHPV and FQNQEV (reference sequence). CDR3 in amino acids: CASVEGQGDSDYTF. The sequenced part of the CDR3 DNA is TGTGCCAGCGTCGAGGGACAGGGAGACTCCGACTACACC.

A few counts support this clone. Gene names are mouse gene names. The read comes to an end 1 residue before the CDR3 does, leaving the germline J gene to fill in the end. The chain joins TRBV1 to TRBJ2-7; perhaps D is TRBD1 or TRBD2 (5 bases each). V was shortened by 3 bases and J by 1 base, with 10 bases between the two germline ends. CDR1 NSQYPW and CDR2 LRSPGD come from the germline V gene (reference sequence). There are 14 residues in the CDR3. Incomplete CDR3 DNA: TGCACCTGCAGTGCGACCGGGGGTTCCTATGAACAGTAC. This sequence encodes CTCSATGGSYEQY. The whole CDR3 protein reads CTCSATGGSYEQYF. Filled out from reference TRBV1 and TRBJ2-7, the complete variable domain reads VTLLEQNPRWRLVPRGQAVNLRCILKNSQYPWMSWYQQDLQKQLQWLFTLRSPGDKEVKSLPGADYLATRVTDTELRLQVANMSQGRTLYCTCSATGGSYEQYFGPGTRLTVL.

About this clone: The germline and genes are mouse ones. The read halts 1 residue ahead of the CDR3 end, with the missing end drawn from the germline J gene. The chain links TRBV15 to TRBJ1-1; 7 bases are shared with TRBD1. With 5 bases clipped from V and 3 bases from J, the junction kept 3 bases outside the gene matches. From germline, CDR1 is SGHND and CDR2 FRSKSL. The CDR3 is 13 residues long. The sequenced CDR3 bases are TGTGCCAGCAGTCTCGGGACAGACACAGAAGTCTTC. It is translated as CASSLGTDTEVF. The entire CDR3 protein is CASSLGTDTEVFF.

Only a few counts were recorded for this clone. Gene names are mouse gene names. The CDR3 extends 1 residue past the end of the read, so its final part is completed from the germline J gene. This chain connects TRBV13-2 to TRBJ2-7; TRBD2 aligns across 11 bases. Germline V gene sequence: CDR1 NNHNN, CDR2 SYGAGS (reference sequence). CDR3 length: 16 amino acids. V trimming: 1 base; J trimming: 0 bases; junction bases outside the gene matches: 3. The CDR3 loop reads CASGDRGLGDSYEQYF. The CDR3 DNA, read in part, is TGTGCCAGCGGTGATAGGGGACTGGGGGACTCCTATGAACAGTAC.

This clone showed up just once. Gene names denote mouse genes. The sequenced CDR3 bases are TGTGCCAGCAGCTCGACTGGGGTCCTGTAT. Its protein is CASSSTGVLY. The entire CDR3 is CASSSTGVLYF. The rearrangement joins TRBV4 to TRBJ2-3, with 8 bases matching TRBD2. The CDR3 end falls 1 residue outside the read, so it is completed with the germline J gene. There are 11 residues in the CDR3. Trimming at V came to 4 bases and at J to 12 bases, leaving 3 bases not matched to a gene. CDR1 and CDR2 from the germline V gene are LGHDT and YNNKQL (reference sequence).

To note about this clone: Gene names are mouse gene names. The CDR3 end lies 1 residue beyond the end of the read and is filled in from the germline J gene. V and J are TRBV13-2 and TRBJ1-1; 7 nucleotides agree with TRBD1. CDR1 and CDR2 from the germline V gene are NNHNN and SYGAGS (reference sequence). V shed 3 bases and J 0 bases; nucleotides not matched to a gene: 2. This CDR3 is 14 amino acids long. CDR3 region: CASGVRGANTEVFF. The part of the CDR3 DNA that was read is TGTGCCAGCGGTGTCAGGGGGGCAAACACAGAAGTCTTC.

As for this clone: Mouse names are used for the genes. From the germline J gene comes the end of the CDR3, since the read stops 1 residue before it. This chain uses TRBV5 with TRBJ2-5; 10 bases are a match to TRBD2. The CDR3 covers 15 residues. V was pared by 3 bases and J by 1 base, with 1 base of the junction left unmatched. Germline values: CDR1 LGHNA, CDR2 YNLKQL (reference sequence). Incomplete CDR3 DNA: TGTGCCAGCAGCCACGACTGGGGGGACCAAGACACCCAGTAC. Translated, it gives CASSHDWGDQDTQY. The full CDR3 is CASSHDWGDQDTQYF.

This clone qualifies as medium-sized. Any gene name here is a mouse gene name. The read stops 1 residue short of the end of the CDR3; the missing end is completed from the germline J gene. In the same sample, other DNA sequences code for this CDR3. The V and J genes are TRBV3 and TRBJ2-7, with unresolved D. Trimming cost V 5 bases and J 0 bases, with 5 bases left between them. The length of the CDR3 is 12 residues. CDR1 is SNHLY, CDR2 FYNGKV, per germline (reference sequence). The sequenced part of the CDR3 DNA is TGTGCCAGCAGCCCGAGCTCCTATGAACAGTAC. Amino acids: CASSPSSYEQY. The CDR3 in its entirety is CASSPSSYEQYF.

This clone came up a few times. The germline and genes are mouse ones. The read is 1 residue too short to cover the CDR3 end, so that end is filled in from the germline J gene. This rearrangement joins TRBV1 to TRBJ1-3, with D possibly TRBD1 on 6 matching bases. Trimming stripped 4 bases from V and 2 bases from J, with 6 bases between. Germline CDR1 NSQYPW, CDR2 LRSPGD (reference sequence). The CDR3 covers 13 residues. Partial CDR3 DNA: TGCACCTGCAGTGAGGGGGCTGGAAATACGCTCTAT. This gives the protein CTCSEGAGNTLY. The CDR3 in full is CTCSEGAGNTLYF.

Turning to this clone: Germline and genes here are mouse. The read ends 1 residue before the CDR3 terminus; that terminus is restored from the germline J gene. The rearrangement joins TRBV15 to TRBJ2-4, with TRBD1 matching 8 bases. With 4 bases clipped from V and 3 bases from J, the junction kept 0 bases outside the gene matches. Looked up from germline, CDR1 is SGHND and CDR2 is FRSKSL. The CDR3 loop spans 13 amino acids. CDR3 residues: CASSYRGQNTLYF. Incomplete CDR3 DNA: TGTGCCAGCAGTTACAGGGGGCAAAACACCTTGTAC.

With respect to this clone: Mouse germline and gene names are used. The read finishes 1 residue shy of the CDR3 end, and the germline J gene is used to complete it. The rearrangement links TRBV17 to TRBJ1-2; D perhaps matches TRBD1 (6 bases). V was pared by 8 bases and J by 3 bases, with 10 bases between. This CDR3 comprises 12 residues. CDR1 and CDR2 (germline): MNHDT, YYDKIL. The covered CDR3 bases are TGTGCTAGCCCAAGGGGGGACTCCGACTACACC. Translating it yields CASPRGDSDYT. The CDR3, in full, reads CASPRGDSDYTF.

Remarks on this clone: The gene names here belong to mouse. Read coverage stops 1 residue before the CDR3 terminus; the germline J gene supplies the remainder. The chain employs TRBV5 and TRBJ1-1; TRBD1 might be the D (6 bases). CDR3 length equals 13 residues. The V gene lost 0 bases and the J gene lost 6 bases, with 8 bases spanning the gap. Germline V gene data show CDR1 as LGHNA and CDR2 as YNLKQL (reference sequence). CDR3 DNA (partial): TGTGCCAGCAGCCAAGAGGAGGGGGCAGAAGTCTTC. Protein sequence: CASSQEEGAEVF. The whole CDR3 sequence is CASSQEEGAEVFF.

As to this clone: All gene names here are mouse names. The DNA ends 1 residue before the CDR3 does, and the rest of the CDR3 is filled in from the germline J gene. The V call is TRBV5, the J call TRBJ1-1, with TRBD1 identical over 7 bases. Per germline, CDR1 LGHNA and CDR2 YNLKQL (reference sequence). CDR3 length: 14 amino acids. V trimming: 2 bases; J trimming: 3 bases; junction bases outside the gene matches: 3. The CDR3 bases that were read are TGTGCCAGCAGCCAAATCACAGGGGACACAGAAGTCTTC. It encodes CASSQITGDTEVF. The entire CDR3 sequence reads CASSQITGDTEVFF.

About this clone itself: Germline and genes: mouse. The read halts 1 residue ahead of the CDR3 end, with the missing end drawn from the germline J gene. The chain employs TRBV19 and TRBJ2-2; 10 bases are a match to TRBD2. Germline V gene lookup returns CDR1 FNHDT and CDR2 SITEND (reference sequence). This CDR3 spans 17 amino acids. V dropped 2 bases and J dropped 2; count of bases not matched to a gene: 6. The CDR3 sequence is CASSILLGGLNTGQLYF. The DNA read from the CDR3 is TGTGCCAGCAGTATTCTTCTGGGGGGGCTGAACACCGGGCAGCTCTAC.

About this clone itself: Gene names are mouse gene names. The CDR3 end lies 1 residue beyond the end of the read and is filled in from the germline J gene. J is TRBJ2-1 and V is TRBV16; tentative D call: TRBD2 (7 bases). The germline V gene encodes CDR1 SGHSA and CDR2 FRNQAP. CDR3 length: 15 amino acids. V lost 1 base to trimming and J lost 3 bases, with 10 bases between them. This chain's CDR3 is CASSLGRGAYAEQFF. The DNA read from the CDR3 is TGTGCAAGCAGCTTAGGTAGGGGGGCCTATGCTGAGCAGTTC.

As for this clone: Genes and germline come from the mouse. The missing CDR3 end, 1 residue past where the read stops, is filled in from the germline J gene. The chain is built from TRBV13-1 and TRBJ1-4, with D unresolved. The CDR3 covers 15 residues. CDR1 is NSHNY and CDR2 is SYGAGN in the germline V gene. V was clipped by 2 bases and J by 4 bases, with 12 bases between them. The CDR3 region is CASSDPSGLNERLFF. Incomplete CDR3 DNA: TGTGCCAGCAGTGACCCGTCAGGTCTCAACGAAAGATTATTT.

In the case of this clone: Gene labels here are mouse ones. The read is 1 residue too short to cover the CDR3 end, so that end is filled in from the germline J gene. V is TRBV13-3 and J is TRBJ2-1, with 7 bases matching TRBD1. CDR3 length: 13 amino acids. Trimming took 3 bases from V and 3 from J; bases not matched to a gene: 0. Germline CDR1 is NNHDY and CDR2 is SYVADS. The CDR3 sequence is CASSGQGYAEQFF. Incomplete CDR3 DNA: TGTGCCAGCAGTGGACAGGGCTATGCTGAGCAGTTC.

A note on this clone: Gene names follow the mouse nomenclature. The read terminates 1 residue before the CDR3 end, so the remaining end is supplied by the germline J gene. J is TRBJ2-2 and V is TRBV26; 12 bases agree with TRBD2. The germline gives CDR1 KGHPV, CDR2 FQNQEV (reference sequence). CDR3 length: 17 residues. V shed 0 bases and J 2 bases; nucleotides not matched to a gene: 1. The CDR3: CASSLSGLGGNTGQLYF. The part of the CDR3 DNA that was read is TGTGCCAGCAGTCTGTCGGGACTGGGGGGTAACACCGGGCAGCTCTAC.

As for this clone: The genes and germline here are from mouse. CDR3 amino acids: CASSPRTGGEVFF. CDR3 DNA (partial): TGTGCCAGCAGCCCTCGGACAGGAGGGGAAGTCTTC. The chain recombines TRBV13-1 with TRBJ1-1; 7 nucleotides match TRBD1. The read ends 1 residue early relative to the CDR3; the germline J gene fills the gap. V shed 5 bases, J shed 8 bases, and the junction held 9 bases outside the gene matches. Germline lookup yields CDR1 NSHNY and CDR2 SYGAGN. This CDR3 spans 13 amino acids.

Worth noting for this clone: The gene names here belong to mouse. Coverage ceases 1 residue before the CDR3 finishes, and the germline J gene fills in the end. This chain connects TRBV3 to TRBJ2-2, with 8 nucleotides matching TRBD1. This CDR3 has 15 residues. Germline CDR1 is SNHLY and CDR2 is FYNGKV (reference sequence). V lost 3 bases, J lost 2 bases, and 2 bases stayed unmatched. The CDR3 DNA, read in part, is TGTGCCAGCAGCTTCAGGGGGCAGAACACCGGGCAGCTCTAC. Translated: CASSFRGQNTGQLY. The full CDR3 protein reads CASSFRGQNTGQLYF.

As to this clone: Gene names are mouse gene names. The sequenced fragment ends 1 residue before the CDR3 boundary, so the rest is inferred from the germline J gene. The rearrangement links TRBV4 to TRBJ2-3; 10 bases agree with TRBD2. The CDR3 totals 15 residues. V shed 5 bases, J shed 2 bases, and the junction held 4 bases outside the gene matches. CDR1 is LGHDT and CDR2 is YNNKQL in the germline V gene (reference sequence). CDR3 region: CASSPTGGFAETLYF. The sequenced part of the CDR3 DNA is TGTGCCAGCAGCCCGACTGGGGGGTTTGCAGAAACGCTGTAT.

On this clone itself: Mouse names are used for the genes. CDR3 bases read: TGTGCCAGCAGTATCTGGACAGGGGACGCAGAAACGCTGTAT. Translating gives CASSIWTGDAETLY. The whole CDR3 region reads CASSIWTGDAETLYF. V and J are TRBV19 and TRBJ2-3; 9 positions agree with TRBD1. The CDR3 is cut off 1 residue early in the read; its end comes from the germline J gene. Germline CDR1 and CDR2: FNHDT and SITEND (reference sequence). V shed 2 bases and J 3 bases; nucleotides not matched to a gene: 4. CDR3 length: 15 amino acids.

For this clone: Mouse names are used for the genes. The CDR3 goes on 1 residue after the read ends, and that part is filled in from the germline J gene. The rearrangement uses TRBV16 and TRBJ1-2, with TRBD1 matching over 8 bases. This CDR3 is 15 amino acids long. Germline values: CDR1 SGHSA, CDR2 FRNQAP. Trimming removed 1 base from V and 4 bases from J; junction bases left unmatched: 5. This chain's CDR3 is CASSLGQGQGSDYTF. The CDR3 bases that were read are TGTGCAAGCAGCTTAGGACAGGGGCAGGGCTCCGACTACACC.

This clone appeared once. Gene names follow the mouse nomenclature. The read falls 1 residue short of the CDR3 end, and the missing part is taken from the germline J gene. The chain joins TRBV31 to TRBJ2-5, with TRBD2 matching over 7 bases. This CDR3 region has 15 residues. Germline assignment: CDR1 GKSSPN and CDR2 SITVG. Unmatched junction bases numbered 5, after V lost 0 bases and J lost 2 bases. The sequenced CDR3 bases are TGTGCCTGGAGTCTAGCTCTGGGGGTCCAAGACACCCAGTAC. This sequence encodes CAWSLALGVQDTQY. Given in full, the CDR3 is CAWSLALGVQDTQYF.

A word on this clone: Gene names are mouse gene names. Sequencing ends 1 residue short of the CDR3 end; the germline J gene provides the rest. This chain links TRBV3 with TRBJ2-5; 9 bases are shared with TRBD2. J lost 1 base, V lost 5 bases, and 4 bases had no gene match. Looked up from germline, CDR1 is SNHLY and CDR2 is FYNGKV (reference sequence). CDR3 size: 15 residues. The CDR3 bases that were read are TGTGCCAGCAGCCCACTGGGGGGCTACCAAGACACCCAGTAC. Residues: CASSPLGGYQDTQY. The whole CDR3 protein reads CASSPLGGYQDTQYF.